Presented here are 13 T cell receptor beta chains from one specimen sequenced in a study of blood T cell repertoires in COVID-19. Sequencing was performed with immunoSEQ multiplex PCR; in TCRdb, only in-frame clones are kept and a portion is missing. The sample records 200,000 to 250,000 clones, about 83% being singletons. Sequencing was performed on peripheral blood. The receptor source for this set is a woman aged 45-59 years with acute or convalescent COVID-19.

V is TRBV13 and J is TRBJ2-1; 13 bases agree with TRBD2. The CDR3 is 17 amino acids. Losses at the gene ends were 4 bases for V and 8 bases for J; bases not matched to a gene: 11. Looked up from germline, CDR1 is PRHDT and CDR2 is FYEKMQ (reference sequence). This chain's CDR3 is CASSSPKLAGGRDEQFF. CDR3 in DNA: TGTGCCAGCAGCTCGCCTAAACTAGCGGGGGGGCGTGATGAGCAGTTCTTC.

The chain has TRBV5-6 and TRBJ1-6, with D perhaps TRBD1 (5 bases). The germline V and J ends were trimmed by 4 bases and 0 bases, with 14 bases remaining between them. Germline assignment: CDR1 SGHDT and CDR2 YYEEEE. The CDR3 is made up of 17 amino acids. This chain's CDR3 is CASSPLGASSYNSPLHF. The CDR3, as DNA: TGTGCCAGCAGCCCACTTGGGGCGAGCTCCTATAATTCACCCCTCCACTTT.

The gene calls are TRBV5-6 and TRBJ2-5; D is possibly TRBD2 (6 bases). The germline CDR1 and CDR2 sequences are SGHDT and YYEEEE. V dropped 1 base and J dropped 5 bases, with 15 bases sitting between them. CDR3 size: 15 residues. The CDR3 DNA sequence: TGTGCCAGCAGCTTGTCAACGAGGACTATCGAGACCCAGTACTTC. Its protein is CASSLSTRTIETQYF. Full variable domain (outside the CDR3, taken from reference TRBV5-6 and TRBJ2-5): DAGVTQSPTHLIKTRGQQVTLRCSPKSGHDTVSWYQQALGQGPQFIFQYYEEEERQRGNFPDRFSGHQFPNYSSELNVNALLLGDSALYLCASSLSTRTIETQYFGPGTRLLVL.

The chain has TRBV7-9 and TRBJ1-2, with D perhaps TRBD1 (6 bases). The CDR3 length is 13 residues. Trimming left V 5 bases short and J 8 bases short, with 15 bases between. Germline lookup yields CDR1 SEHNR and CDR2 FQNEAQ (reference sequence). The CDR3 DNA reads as TGTGCCAGCAGCATACAGGGACAAGGGGGCTACACCTTC. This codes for CASSIQGQGGYTF.

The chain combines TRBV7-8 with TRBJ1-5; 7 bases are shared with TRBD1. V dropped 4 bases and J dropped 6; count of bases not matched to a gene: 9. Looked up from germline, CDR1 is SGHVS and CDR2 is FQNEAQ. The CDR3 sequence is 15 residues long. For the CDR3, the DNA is TGTGCCAGCAGCTCCCTACAGGGGACGGGTCAGCCCCAGCATTTT. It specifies CASSSLQGTGQPQHF.

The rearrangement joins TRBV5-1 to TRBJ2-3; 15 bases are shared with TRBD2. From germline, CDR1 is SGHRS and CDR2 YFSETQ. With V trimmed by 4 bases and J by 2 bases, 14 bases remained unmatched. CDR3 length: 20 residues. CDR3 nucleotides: TGCGCCAGCAGCCTCCAAGGACTAGCGGGAGGGTCCACCTACACAGATACGCAGTATTTT. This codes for CASSLQGLAGGSTYTDTQYF.

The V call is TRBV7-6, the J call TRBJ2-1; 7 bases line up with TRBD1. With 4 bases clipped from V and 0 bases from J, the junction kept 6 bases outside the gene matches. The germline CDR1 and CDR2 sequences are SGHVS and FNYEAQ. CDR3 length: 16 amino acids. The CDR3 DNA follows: TGTGCCAGCAGCTCGGGACAGTACAGCTCCTACAATGAGCAGTTCTTC. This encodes CASSSGQYSSYNEQFF.

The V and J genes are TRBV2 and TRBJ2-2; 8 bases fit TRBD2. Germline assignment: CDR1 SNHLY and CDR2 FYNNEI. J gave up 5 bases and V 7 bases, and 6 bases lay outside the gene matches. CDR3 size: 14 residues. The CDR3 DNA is TGTGCCAGCAATGGCGGGGGGTGGACCGGGGAGCTGTTTTTT. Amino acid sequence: CASNGGGWTGELFF.

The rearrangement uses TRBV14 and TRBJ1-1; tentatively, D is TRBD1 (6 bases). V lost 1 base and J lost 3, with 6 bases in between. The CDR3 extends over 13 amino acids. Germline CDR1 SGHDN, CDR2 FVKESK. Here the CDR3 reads CASSQGTDTEAFF. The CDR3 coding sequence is TGTGCCAGCAGCCAAGGGACAGACACTGAAGCTTTCTTT.

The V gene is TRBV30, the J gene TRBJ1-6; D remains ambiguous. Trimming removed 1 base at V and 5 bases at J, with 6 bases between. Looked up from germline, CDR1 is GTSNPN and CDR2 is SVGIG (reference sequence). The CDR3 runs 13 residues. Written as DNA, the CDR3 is TGTGCCTGGAGTGAACAGAATAATTCACCCCTCCACTTT. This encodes CAWSEQNNSPLHF.

Written as DNA, the CDR3 is TGTGCCAGCAGTGACCTGAACGCCGGGACAGGGGGCCTAGAGACCCAGTACTTC. It translates to CASSDLNAGTGGLETQYF. J is TRBJ2-5 and V is TRBV2; 12 positions match TRBD1. CDR1 and CDR2 from the germline V gene are SNHLY and FYNNEI. Trimming took 3 bases from V and 4 from J; bases not matched to a gene: 12. The CDR3 runs 18 residues.

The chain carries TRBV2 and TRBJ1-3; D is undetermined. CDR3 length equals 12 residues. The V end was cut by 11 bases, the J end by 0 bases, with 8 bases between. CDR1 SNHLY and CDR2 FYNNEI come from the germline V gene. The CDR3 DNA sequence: TGTGCCGGCGGGGTCTCTGGAAACACCATATATTTT. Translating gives CAGGVSGNTIYF.

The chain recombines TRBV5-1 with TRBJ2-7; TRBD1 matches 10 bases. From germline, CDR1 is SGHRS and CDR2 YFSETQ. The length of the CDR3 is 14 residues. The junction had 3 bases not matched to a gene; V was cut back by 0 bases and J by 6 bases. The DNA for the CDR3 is TGCGCCAGCAGCTTGGCCCGGACAGGGGGCGAGCAGTACTTC. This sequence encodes CASSLARTGGEQYF.